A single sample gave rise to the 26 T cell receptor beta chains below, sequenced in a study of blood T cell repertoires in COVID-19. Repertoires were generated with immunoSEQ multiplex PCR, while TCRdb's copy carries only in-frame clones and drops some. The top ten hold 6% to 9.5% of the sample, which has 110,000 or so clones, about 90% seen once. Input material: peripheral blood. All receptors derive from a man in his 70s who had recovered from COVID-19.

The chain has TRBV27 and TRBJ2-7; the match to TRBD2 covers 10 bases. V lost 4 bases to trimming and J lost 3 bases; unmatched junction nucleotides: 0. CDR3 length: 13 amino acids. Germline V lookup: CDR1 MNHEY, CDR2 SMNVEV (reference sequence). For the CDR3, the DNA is TGTGCCAGCAGTTCTAGCGGGAGCTACGAGCAGTACTTC. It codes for CASSSSGSYEQYF.

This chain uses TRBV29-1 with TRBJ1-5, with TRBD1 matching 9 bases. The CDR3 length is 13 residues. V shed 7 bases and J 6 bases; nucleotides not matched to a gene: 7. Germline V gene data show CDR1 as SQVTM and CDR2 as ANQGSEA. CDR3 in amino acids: CSAAGTGSQPQHF. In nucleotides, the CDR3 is TGCAGCGCCGCAGGGACAGGGAGTCAGCCCCAGCATTTT.

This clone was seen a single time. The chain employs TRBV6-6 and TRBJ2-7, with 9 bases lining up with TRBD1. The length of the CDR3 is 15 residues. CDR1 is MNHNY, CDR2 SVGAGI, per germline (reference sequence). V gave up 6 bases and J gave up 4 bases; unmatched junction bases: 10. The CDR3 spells CASSPGTGSNYEQYF. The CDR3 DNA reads TGTGCCAGCAGCCCCGGGACAGGGAGTAATTACGAGCAGTACTTC.

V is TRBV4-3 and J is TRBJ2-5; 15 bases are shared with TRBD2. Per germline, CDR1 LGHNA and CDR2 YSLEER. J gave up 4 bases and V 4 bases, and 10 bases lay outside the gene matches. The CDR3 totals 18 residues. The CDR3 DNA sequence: TGCGCCAGCAGCCCTTACTGGACTAGCGGGAGGGGGCCAGAGACCCAGTACTTC. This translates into CASSPYWTSGRGPETQYF.

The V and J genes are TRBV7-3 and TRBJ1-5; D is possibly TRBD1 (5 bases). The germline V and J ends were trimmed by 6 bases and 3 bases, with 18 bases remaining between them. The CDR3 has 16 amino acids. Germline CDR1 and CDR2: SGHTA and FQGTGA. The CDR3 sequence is CASSSSPWGVNQPQHF. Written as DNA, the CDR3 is TGTGCCAGCAGTTCCTCTCCGTGGGGGGTCAATCAGCCCCAGCATTTT.

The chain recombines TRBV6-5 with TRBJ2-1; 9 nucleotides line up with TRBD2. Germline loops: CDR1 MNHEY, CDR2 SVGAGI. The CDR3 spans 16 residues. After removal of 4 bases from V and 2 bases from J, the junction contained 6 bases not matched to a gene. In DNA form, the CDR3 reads TGTGCCAGCAGTTCCCGGTTAGCGGGAGCCTACAATGAGCAGTTCTTC. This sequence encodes CASSSRLAGAYNEQFF.

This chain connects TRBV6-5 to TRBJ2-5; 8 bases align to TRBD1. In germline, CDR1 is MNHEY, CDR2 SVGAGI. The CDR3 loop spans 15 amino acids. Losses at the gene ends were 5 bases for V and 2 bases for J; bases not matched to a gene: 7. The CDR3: CASSLGTGHQETQYF. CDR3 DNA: TGTGCCAGCAGTCTCGGGACAGGCCATCAAGAGACCCAGTACTTC.

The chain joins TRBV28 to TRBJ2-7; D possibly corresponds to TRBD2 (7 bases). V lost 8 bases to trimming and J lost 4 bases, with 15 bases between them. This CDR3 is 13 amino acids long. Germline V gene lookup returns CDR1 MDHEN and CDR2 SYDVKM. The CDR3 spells CASSGGGKYEQYF. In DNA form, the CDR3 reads TGTGCCAGCTCCGGCGGGGGCAAATACGAGCAGTACTTC.

CDR3 in DNA: TGTGCCTGGAGTAGGACTAGCGGGAGTTGGCCGGAGACCCAGTACTTC. Protein: CAWSRTSGSWPETQYF. V is TRBV30 and J is TRBJ2-5; 13 nucleotides agree with TRBD2. The V gene end was trimmed by 2 bases and the J gene end by 5 bases; junction bases not matched to a gene: 8. This CDR3 region has 16 residues. The germline gives CDR1 GTSNPN, CDR2 SVGIG (reference sequence).

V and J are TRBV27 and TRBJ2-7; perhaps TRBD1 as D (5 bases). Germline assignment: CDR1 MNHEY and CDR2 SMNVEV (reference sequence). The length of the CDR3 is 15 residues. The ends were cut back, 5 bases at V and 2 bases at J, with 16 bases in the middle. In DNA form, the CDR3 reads TGTGCCAGCAGTCCAGGGCTAGGACAAACCTACGAGCAGTACTTC. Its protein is CASSPGLGQTYEQYF.

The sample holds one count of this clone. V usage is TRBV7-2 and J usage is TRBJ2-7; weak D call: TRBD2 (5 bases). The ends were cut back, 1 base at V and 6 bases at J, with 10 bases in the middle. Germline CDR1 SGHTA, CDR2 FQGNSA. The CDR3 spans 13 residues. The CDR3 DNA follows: TGTGCCAGCAGCTTAGAGAGGGAGTCCGAGCAGTACTTC. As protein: CASSLERESEQYF.

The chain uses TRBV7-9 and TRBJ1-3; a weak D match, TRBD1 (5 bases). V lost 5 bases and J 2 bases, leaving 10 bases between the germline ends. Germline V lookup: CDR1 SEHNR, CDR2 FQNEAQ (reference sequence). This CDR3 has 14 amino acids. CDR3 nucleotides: TGTGCCAGCAGCCCCTTAGGGGCTGGAAACACCATATATTTT. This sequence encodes CASSPLGAGNTIYF.

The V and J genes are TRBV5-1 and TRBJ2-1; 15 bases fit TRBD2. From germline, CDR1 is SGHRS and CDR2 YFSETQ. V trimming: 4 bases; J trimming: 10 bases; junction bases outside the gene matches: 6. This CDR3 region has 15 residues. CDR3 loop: CASSRGTSGRNEQFF. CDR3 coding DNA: TGCGCCAGCAGCCGCGGGACTAGCGGGAGGAACGAGCAGTTCTTC.

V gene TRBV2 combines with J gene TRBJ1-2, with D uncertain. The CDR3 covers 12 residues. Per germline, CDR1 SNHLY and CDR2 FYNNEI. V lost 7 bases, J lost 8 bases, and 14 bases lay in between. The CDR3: CASKWGGHGYTF. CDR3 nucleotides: TGTGCCAGCAAATGGGGAGGGCACGGCTACACCTTC.

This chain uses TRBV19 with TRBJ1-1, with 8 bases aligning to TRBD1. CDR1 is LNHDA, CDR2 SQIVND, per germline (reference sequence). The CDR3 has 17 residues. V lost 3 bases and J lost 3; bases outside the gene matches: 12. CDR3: CASSMRQGAPPYTEAFF. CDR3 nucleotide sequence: TGTGCCAGTAGTATGAGGCAGGGGGCTCCGCCTTACACTGAAGCTTTCTTT.

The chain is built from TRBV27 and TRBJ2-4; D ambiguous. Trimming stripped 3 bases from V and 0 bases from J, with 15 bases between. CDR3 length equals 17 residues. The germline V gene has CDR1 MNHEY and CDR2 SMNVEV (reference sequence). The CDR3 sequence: CASSLGRSALAKNIQYF. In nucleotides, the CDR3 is TGTGCCAGCAGTTTGGGCCGGTCGGCCCTAGCCAAAAACATTCAGTACTTC.

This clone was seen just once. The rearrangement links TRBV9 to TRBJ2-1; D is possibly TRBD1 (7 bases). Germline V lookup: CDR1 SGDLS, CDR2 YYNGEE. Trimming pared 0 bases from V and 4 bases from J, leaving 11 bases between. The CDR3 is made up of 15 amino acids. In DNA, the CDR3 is TGTGCCAGCAGCGTAGGGGCAGGGGGGTACAATGAGCAGTTCTTC. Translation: CASSVGAGGYNEQFF.

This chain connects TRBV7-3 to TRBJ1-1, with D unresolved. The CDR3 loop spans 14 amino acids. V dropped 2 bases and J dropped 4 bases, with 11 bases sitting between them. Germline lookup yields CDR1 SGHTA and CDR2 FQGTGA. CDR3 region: CASSLGSGTTEAFF. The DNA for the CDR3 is TGTGCCAGCAGCTTAGGATCGGGAACCACTGAAGCTTTCTTT.

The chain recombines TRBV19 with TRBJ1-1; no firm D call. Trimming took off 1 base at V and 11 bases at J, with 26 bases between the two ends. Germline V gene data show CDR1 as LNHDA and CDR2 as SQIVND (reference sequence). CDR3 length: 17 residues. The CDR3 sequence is CASSIAGMQDRASWAFF. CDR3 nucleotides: TGTGCCAGTAGTATAGCGGGGATGCAGGATCGTGCCTCGTGGGCTTTCTTT.

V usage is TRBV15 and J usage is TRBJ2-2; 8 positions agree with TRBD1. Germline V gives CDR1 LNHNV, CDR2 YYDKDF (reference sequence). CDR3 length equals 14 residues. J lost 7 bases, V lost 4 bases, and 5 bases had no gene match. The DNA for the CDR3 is TGTGCCACCAGCATAAGACAGGGGTTCGGGGAGCTGTTTTTT. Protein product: CATSIRQGFGELFF.

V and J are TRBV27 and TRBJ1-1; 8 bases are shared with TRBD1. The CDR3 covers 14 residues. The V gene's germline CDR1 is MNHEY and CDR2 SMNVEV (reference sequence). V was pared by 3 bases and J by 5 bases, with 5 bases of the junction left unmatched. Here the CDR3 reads CASSFQGARTEAFF. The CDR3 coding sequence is TGTGCCAGCAGTTTTCAGGGGGCACGTACTGAAGCTTTCTTT.

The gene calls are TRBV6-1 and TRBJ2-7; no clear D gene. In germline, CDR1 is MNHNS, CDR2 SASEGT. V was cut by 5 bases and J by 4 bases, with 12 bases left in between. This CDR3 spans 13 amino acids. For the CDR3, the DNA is TGTGCCAGCAGTTTTGCGGCCCTTTACGAGCAGTACTTC. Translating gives CASSFAALYEQYF.

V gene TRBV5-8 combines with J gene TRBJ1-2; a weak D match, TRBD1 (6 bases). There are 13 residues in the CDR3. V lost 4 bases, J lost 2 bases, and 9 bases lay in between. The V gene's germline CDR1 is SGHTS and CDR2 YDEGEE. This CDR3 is CASSRGANYGYTF. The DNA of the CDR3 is TGTGCCAGCAGCCGGGGGGCGAACTATGGCTACACCTTC.

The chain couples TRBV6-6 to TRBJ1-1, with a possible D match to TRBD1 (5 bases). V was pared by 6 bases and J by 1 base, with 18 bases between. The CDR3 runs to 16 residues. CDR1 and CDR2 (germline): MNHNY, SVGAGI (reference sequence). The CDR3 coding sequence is TGTGCCAGCAGACTCAGGGATGGGATGAAGAACACTGAAGCTTTCTTT. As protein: CASRLRDGMKNTEAFF.

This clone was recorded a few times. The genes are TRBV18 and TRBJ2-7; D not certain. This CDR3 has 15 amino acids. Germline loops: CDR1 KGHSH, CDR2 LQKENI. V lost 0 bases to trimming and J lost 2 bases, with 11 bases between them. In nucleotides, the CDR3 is TGTGCCAGCTCACCACCCCAGGCAGGCCCCTACGAGCAGTACTTC. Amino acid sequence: CASSPPQAGPYEQYF.

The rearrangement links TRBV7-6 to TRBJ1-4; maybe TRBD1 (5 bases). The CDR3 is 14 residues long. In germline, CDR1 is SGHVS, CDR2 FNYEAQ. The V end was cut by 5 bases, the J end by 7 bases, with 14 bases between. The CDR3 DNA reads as TGTGCCAGCAGCCCAGCGTGGGGGGTTGAAAAACTGTTTTTT. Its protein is CASSPAWGVEKLFF.